Each of the 16 T cell receptor beta chains below was sequenced from the same sample in a study of T cells after yellow fever vaccination. TCRdb called the 5' RACE reads again in MiXCR, with one record for every CDR3 protein. The sample comprises nearly 550,000 distinct CDR3 sequences, about 19% of which are singletons, and 13% to 15% rests with the top ten. The sequencing here drew on PBMCs, taken 15 days after the yellow fever booster vaccination. These receptors were obtained from a man aged 25-45 years who received the YFV17D yellow fever vaccine.

The chain combines TRBV5-1 with TRBJ2-7; tentatively, D is TRBD1 (6 bases). The germline CDR1 and CDR2 sequences are SGHRS and YFSETQ. The CDR3 consists of 14 residues. V gave up 0 bases and J gave up 5 bases, with 12 bases separating them. CDR3 loop: CASSLDRGSHEQYF. The CDR3 region has the DNA TGCGCCAGCAGCTTGGATAGGGGGAGCCACGAGCAGTACTTC.

The sample holds a few counts of this clonotype. The J gene is TRBJ2-3, the V gene TRBV5-1; tentative D call: TRBD1 (6 bases). The ends were cut back, 4 bases at V and 4 bases at J, with 16 bases in the middle. Germline CDR1 and CDR2: SGHRS and YFSETQ. The CDR3 is 15 residues long. CDR3: CASSPGQLNADTQYF. DNA for the CDR3: TGCGCCAGCAGCCCGGGACAATTAAACGCAGATACGCAGTATTTT.

This chain uses TRBV7-9 with TRBJ1-5, with a weak D call TRBD1 (5 bases). The germline V gene has CDR1 SEHNR and CDR2 FQNEAQ (reference sequence). This CDR3 has 15 amino acids. V was cut by 1 base and J by 5 bases, with 12 bases left in between. CDR3 nucleotide sequence: TGTGCCAGCAGCTTAGATGGGGGATCGGATCAGCCCCAGCATTTT. This codes for CASSLDGGSDQPQHF.

The V gene is TRBV6-5, the J gene TRBJ1-6; D possibly corresponds to TRBD1 (5 bases). The CDR3 loop spans 15 amino acids. Germline values: CDR1 MNHEY, CDR2 SVGAGI. Deletions cut 6 bases from V and 0 bases from J, with 9 bases between. CDR3 region: CASRGPSSYNSPLHF. DNA for the CDR3: TGTGCCAGCAGGGGGCCGAGCTCCTATAATTCACCCCTCCACTTT.

This clonotype was picked up a small number of times. The V gene is TRBV28, the J gene TRBJ2-7; 10 nucleotides line up with TRBD1. Per the germline V gene, CDR1 is MDHEN and CDR2 is SYDVKM. The V segment lost 5 bases and the J segment 7 bases; nucleotides outside the gene matches: 11. This CDR3 is 15 amino acids long. The CDR3 loop reads CASSLRGQGYKEQYF. DNA for the CDR3: TGTGCCAGCAGTCTAAGGGGACAGGGGTATAAAGAGCAGTACTTC.

The chain recombines TRBV4-2 with TRBJ2-5; TRBD2 is a possible D gene (5 bases). Germline-derived CDR1 and CDR2 are LGHNA and YNFKEQ. This CDR3 is 17 amino acids long. The ends were cut back, 1 base at V and 6 bases at J, with 21 bases in the middle. The CDR3 loop reads CASSQVAGPTYEKTQYF. The DNA for the CDR3 is TGTGCCAGCAGCCAAGTGGCGGGCCCCACCTATGAGAAGACCCAGTACTTC.

The J gene is TRBJ2-1, the V gene TRBV7-8; D perhaps matches TRBD2 (6 bases). V shed 1 base and J shed 8 bases, with 9 bases lying between them. CDR3 size: 13 residues. CDR1 and CDR2 (germline): SGHVS, FQNEAQ. The CDR3 coding sequence is TGTGCCAGCAGCTTAGTGGCGGGGCATGAGCAGTTCTTC. Translated: CASSLVAGHEQFF.

J is TRBJ1-2 and V is TRBV6-5, with 10 bases identical to TRBD1. The CDR3 has 14 amino acids. The V gene's germline CDR1 is MNHEY and CDR2 SVGAGI. Unmatched junction bases numbered 4, after V lost 2 bases and J lost 7 bases. CDR3 in DNA: TGTGCCAGCAGTTACAGCGGGACAGGGGTTGGCTACACCTTC. Translation gives CASSYSGTGVGYTF.

The chain has TRBV7-2 and TRBJ1-2; possibly TRBD1 for D (5 bases). This CDR3 contains 12 residues. CDR1 is SGHTA, CDR2 FQGNSA, per germline. V lost 4 bases and J 5 bases, leaving 8 bases between the germline ends. The CDR3 bases are TGTGCCAGCAGCTCCGGGACGTATGGCTACACCTTC. Its translation: CASSSGTYGYTF.

The CDR3 DNA follows: TGTGCCTGGAGCCCGACAGGATCGGGTGATGGCTACACCTTC. Translated, it gives CAWSPTGSGDGYTF. The rearrangement uses TRBV30 and TRBJ1-2; D possibly corresponds to TRBD1 (6 bases). With 3 bases removed from V and 6 bases from J, the gap between germline ends came to 17 bases. The CDR3 loop spans 14 amino acids. Germline-derived CDR1 and CDR2 are GTSNPN and SVGIG (reference sequence).

This clonotype was recorded a few times. The V call is TRBV5-5, the J call TRBJ2-7, with 8 bases that match TRBD2. Germline CDR1 reads SGHKS; CDR2 reads YYEKEE (reference sequence). Trimming took 5 bases from V and 0 from J; bases not matched to a gene: 7. The CDR3 runs 15 residues. As DNA, the CDR3 is TGTGCCAGCAGGCCGGGGGGGCCAAGCTCCTACGAGCAGTACTTC. This sequence encodes CASRPGGPSSYEQYF. Filled out from reference TRBV5-5 and TRBJ2-7, the complete variable domain reads DAGVTQSPTHLIKTRGQQVTLRCSPISGHKSVSWYQQVLGQGPQFIFQYYEKEERGRGNFPDRFSARQFPNYSSELNVNALLLGDSALYLCASRPGGPSSYEQYFGPGTRLTVT.

This sequence joins TRBV20-1 and TRBJ2-3; weak D call: TRBD2 (6 bases). The germline gives CDR1 DFQATT, CDR2 SNEGSKA (reference sequence). Trimming pared 6 bases from V and 2 bases from J, leaving 15 bases between. The CDR3 consists of 14 residues. The CDR3 DNA reads as TGCAGTGCCCCTTACGCGGGATCCACAGATACGCAGTATTTT. It is translated as CSAPYAGSTDTQYF.

J is TRBJ2-1 and V is TRBV20-1; D is perhaps TRBD2 (5 bases). Germline V lookup: CDR1 DFQATT, CDR2 SNEGSKA (reference sequence). The CDR3 consists of 14 residues. V lost 0 bases and J 4 bases, leaving 10 bases between the germline ends. The CDR3 here is CSARDSVWYNEQFF. The CDR3 DNA sequence: TGCAGTGCTAGAGATAGCGTCTGGTACAATGAGCAGTTCTTC.

The rearrangement links TRBV6-5 to TRBJ2-3; unclear D gene. V lost 1 base and J lost 1, with 9 bases in between. In germline, CDR1 is MNHEY, CDR2 SVGAGI. This CDR3 spans 15 amino acids. The CDR3 DNA sequence: TGTGCCAGCAGTTACTTGGCTTGGGGCACAGATACGCAGTATTTT. This sequence encodes CASSYLAWGTDTQYF.

V is TRBV6-5 and J is TRBJ2-5, with D unclear. Looked up from germline, CDR1 is MNHEY and CDR2 is SVGAGI. V lost 3 bases and J 7 bases, leaving 12 bases between the germline ends. CDR3 length: 13 residues. The CDR3 DNA reads as TGTGCCAGCAGTTATCAAGGGCTGGGGACCCAGTACTTC. Protein sequence: CASSYQGLGTQYF.

This clonotype has a single count. The chain employs TRBV7-2 and TRBJ2-5; D remains ambiguous. CDR1 and CDR2 (germline): SGHTA, FQGNSA. V was clipped by 5 bases and J by 6 bases, with 19 bases between them. The CDR3 has 15 amino acids. DNA of the CDR3: TGTGCCAGCAGCCATGAACGGACGGCTTATCAGACCCAGTACTTC. Translating gives CASSHERTAYQTQYF.